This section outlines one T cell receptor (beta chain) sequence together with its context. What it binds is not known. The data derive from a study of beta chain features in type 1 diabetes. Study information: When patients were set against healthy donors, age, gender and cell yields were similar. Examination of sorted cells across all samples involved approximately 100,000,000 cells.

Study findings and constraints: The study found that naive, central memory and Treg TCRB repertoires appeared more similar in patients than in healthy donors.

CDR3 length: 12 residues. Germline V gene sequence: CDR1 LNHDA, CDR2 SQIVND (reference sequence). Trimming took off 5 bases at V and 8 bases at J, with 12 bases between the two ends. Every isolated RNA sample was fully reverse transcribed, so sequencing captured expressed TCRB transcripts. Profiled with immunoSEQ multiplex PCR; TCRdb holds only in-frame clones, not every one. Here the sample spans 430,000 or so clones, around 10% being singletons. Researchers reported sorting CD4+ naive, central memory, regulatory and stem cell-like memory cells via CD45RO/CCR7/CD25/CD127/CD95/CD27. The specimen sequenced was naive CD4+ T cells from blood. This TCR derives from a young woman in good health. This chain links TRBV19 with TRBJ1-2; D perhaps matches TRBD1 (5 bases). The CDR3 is CASSQGTRGYTF. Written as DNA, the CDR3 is TGTGCCAGTAGTCAGGGAACGCGAGGCTACACCTTC.